The clone carrying this TCR beta chain showed up just once. These data belong to a study of blood T cell repertoires in COVID-19. This table comes from immunoSEQ multiplex PCR, and its TCRdb copy is limited to in-frame clones, with some not included. The sample lists about 250,000 clones; approximately 90% were seen once. Trimming left V 0 bases short and J 0 bases short, with 13 bases between. Germline CDR1 is SGHRS and CDR2 is YFSETQ. The CDR3 sequence is 17 residues long. The sequence came from a man aged 25-45 years with acute or convalescent COVID-19. The sequencing sample was made of peripheral blood. This chain joins TRBV5-1 and TRBJ1-3; no clear D. The CDR3 coding sequence is TGCGCCAGCAGCTTGGCGGTGCAGGCTTCCTCTGGAAACACCATATATTTT. Amino acid sequence: CASSLAVQASSGNTIYF. Variable domain in full (rest from reference TRBV5-1 and TRBJ1-3): KAGVTQTPRYLIKTRGQQVTLSCSPISGHRSVSWYQQTPGQGLQFLFEYFSETQRNKGNFPGRFSGRQFSNSRSEMNVSTLELGDSALYLCASSLAVQASSGNTIYFGEGSWLTVV.